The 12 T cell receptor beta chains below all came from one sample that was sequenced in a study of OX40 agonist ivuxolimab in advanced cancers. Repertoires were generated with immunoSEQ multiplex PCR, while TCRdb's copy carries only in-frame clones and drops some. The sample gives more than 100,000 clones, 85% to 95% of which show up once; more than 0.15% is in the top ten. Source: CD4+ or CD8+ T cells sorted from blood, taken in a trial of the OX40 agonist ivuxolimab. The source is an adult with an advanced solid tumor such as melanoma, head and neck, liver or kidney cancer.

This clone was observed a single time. The CDR3 is CASGLGTGDEQFF. In nucleotides, the CDR3 is TGTGCTAGTGGTTTGGGGACAGGGGACGAGCAGTTCTTC. The chain combines TRBV12-5 with TRBJ2-1; 9 positions agree with TRBD1. The J segment lost 10 bases and the V segment lost 1 base, leaving 2 bases of the junction unmatched. CDR1 is LGHNT and CDR2 is FRNRAP in the germline V gene. The CDR3 runs to 13 residues.

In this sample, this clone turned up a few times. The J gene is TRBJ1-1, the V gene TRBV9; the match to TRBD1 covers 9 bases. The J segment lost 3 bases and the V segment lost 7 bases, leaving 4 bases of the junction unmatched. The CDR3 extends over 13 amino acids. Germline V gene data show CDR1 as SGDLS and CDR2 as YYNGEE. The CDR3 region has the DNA TGTGCCAGCGGACAGGGGCAGGACACTGAAGCTTTCTTT. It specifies CASGQGQDTEAFF.

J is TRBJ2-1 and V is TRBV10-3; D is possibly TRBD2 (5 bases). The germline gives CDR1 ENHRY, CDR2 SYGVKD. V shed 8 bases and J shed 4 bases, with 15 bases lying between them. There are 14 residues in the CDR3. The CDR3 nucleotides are TGTGCCATCGGCTCGGACTCCGCATACAATGAGCAGTTCTTC. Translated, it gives CAIGSDSAYNEQFF.

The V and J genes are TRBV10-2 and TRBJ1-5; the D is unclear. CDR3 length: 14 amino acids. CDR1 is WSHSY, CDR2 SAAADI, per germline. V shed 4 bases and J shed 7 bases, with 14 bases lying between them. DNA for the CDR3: TGCGCCAGCAGTGGGACTCCGGCACGGCAGCCCCAGCATTTT. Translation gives CASSGTPARQPQHF.

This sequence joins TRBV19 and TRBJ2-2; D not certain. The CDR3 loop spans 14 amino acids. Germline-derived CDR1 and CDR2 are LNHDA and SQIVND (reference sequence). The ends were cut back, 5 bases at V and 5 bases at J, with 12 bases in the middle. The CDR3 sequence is CASSSARSTGELFF. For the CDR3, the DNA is TGTGCCAGTAGTTCCGCTAGGTCGACCGGGGAGCTGTTTTTT.

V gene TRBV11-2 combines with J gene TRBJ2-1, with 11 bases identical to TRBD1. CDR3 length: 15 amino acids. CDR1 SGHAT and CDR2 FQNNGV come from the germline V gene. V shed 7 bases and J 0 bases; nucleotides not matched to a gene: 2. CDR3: CASIGQGASYNEQFF. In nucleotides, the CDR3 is TGTGCCAGCATCGGACAGGGGGCCTCCTACAATGAGCAGTTCTTC.

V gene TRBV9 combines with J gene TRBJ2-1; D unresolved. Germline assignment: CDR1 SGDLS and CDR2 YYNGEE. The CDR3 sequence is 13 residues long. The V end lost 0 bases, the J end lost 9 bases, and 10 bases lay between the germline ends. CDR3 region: CASSVAQMGEQFF. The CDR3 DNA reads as TGTGCCAGCAGCGTAGCCCAAATGGGTGAGCAGTTCTTC.

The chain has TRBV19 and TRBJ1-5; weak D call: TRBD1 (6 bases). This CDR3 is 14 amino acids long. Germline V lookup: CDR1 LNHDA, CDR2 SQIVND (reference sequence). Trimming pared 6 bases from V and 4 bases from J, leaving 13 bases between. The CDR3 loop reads CASSLTGDNQPQHF. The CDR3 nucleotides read TGTGCCAGTAGCCTGACAGGAGATAATCAGCCCCAGCATTTT. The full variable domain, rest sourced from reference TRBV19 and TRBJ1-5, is DGGITQSPKYLFRKEGQNVTLSCEQNLNHDAMYWYRQDPGQGLRLIYYSQIVNDFQKGDIAEGYSVSREKKESFPLTVTSAQKNPTAFYLCASSLTGDNQPQHFGDGTRLSIL.

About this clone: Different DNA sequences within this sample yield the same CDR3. CDR3 sequence (DNA): TGTGCCAGCTCTCCTAGCACAGATACGCAGTATTTT. This sequence encodes CASSPSTDTQYF. The chain carries TRBV18 and TRBJ2-3; the D is unclear. This CDR3 is 12 amino acids long. Trimming took 6 bases from V and 0 from J, leaving 4 bases between them. The germline V gene has CDR1 KGHSH and CDR2 LQKENI.

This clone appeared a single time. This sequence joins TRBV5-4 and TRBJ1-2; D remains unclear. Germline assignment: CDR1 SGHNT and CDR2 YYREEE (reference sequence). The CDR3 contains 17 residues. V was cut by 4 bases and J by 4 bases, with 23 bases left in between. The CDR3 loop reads CASSQAYSPVDRYGYTF. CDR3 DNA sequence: TGTGCCAGCAGCCAAGCGTACAGTCCTGTCGATCGCTATGGCTACACCTTC. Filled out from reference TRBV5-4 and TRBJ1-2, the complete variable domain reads ETGVTQSPTHLIKTRGQQVTLRCSSQSGHNTVSWYQQALGQGPQFIFQYYREEENGRGNFPPRFSGLQFPNYSSELNVNALELDDSALYLCASSQAYSPVDRYGYTFGSGTRLTVV.

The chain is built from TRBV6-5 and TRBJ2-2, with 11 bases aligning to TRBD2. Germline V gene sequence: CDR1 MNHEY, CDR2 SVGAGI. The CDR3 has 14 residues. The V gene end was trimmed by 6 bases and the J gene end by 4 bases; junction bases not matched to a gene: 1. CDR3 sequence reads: CASSGLAGTGELFF. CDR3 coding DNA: TGTGCCAGCAGCGGACTAGCGGGCACCGGGGAGCTGTTTTTT.

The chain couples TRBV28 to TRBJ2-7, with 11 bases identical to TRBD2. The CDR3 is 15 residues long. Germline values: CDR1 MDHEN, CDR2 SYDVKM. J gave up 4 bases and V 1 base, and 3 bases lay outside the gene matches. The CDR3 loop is CASSLLAGGRYEQYF. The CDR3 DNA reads TGTGCCAGCAGTTTATTAGCGGGAGGGAGGTACGAGCAGTACTTC.